This TCR beta chain comes out of a study of cytomegalovirus exposure and HLA in healthy donors. Whole-study results and caveats: Another analysis was done later, and it associated fewer than 20,000 TCR beta sequences with HLA alleles at 0.05 false discovery rate. Serostatus for CMV was the only available immune exposure information.

The CDR3 totals 13 residues. Germline assignment: CDR1 SNHLY and CDR2 FYNNEI. V shed 5 bases and J 8 bases; nucleotides not matched to a gene: 6. The PCR used 60 Vbeta and 13 Jbeta primers. Repertoires were generated with immunoSEQ multiplex PCR, while TCRdb's copy carries only in-frame clones and drops some. Among about 110,000 clones listed, 70% to 80% were seen once. For this clone: Its antigen is unidentified.

The receptor was isolated from a man in his fifties or sixties in good health and CMV-seronegative. This sequence joins TRBV2 and TRBJ2-5; 9 bases match TRBD2. Material for sequencing was PBMCs. The CDR3 loop is CASSSSGAATQYF. CDR3 DNA: TGTGCCAGCAGTTCTAGCGGGGCGGCCACCCAGTACTTC.